These 27 T cell receptor beta chains were all obtained from the same sample, sequenced in a study of CD8 T cells in Susac syndrome. An input of about 0.5 to 1 ug of RNA was subjected to reverse transcription using random hexamers. TCRdb passed the immunoSEQ multiplex PCR reads through MiXCR, listing each CDR3 protein once. Of about 300,000 distinct CDR3 sequences listed, roughly 85% are singletons. The sample comprised CD8+ T cells from PBMCs. These receptors came from a human donor with multiple sclerosis.

J is TRBJ2-1 and V is TRBV6-2 or TRBV6-3, with a possible D match to TRBD2 (5 bases). The CDR3 has 13 amino acids. Germline V lookup: CDR1 MNHEY, CDR2 SVGEGT. The V gene lost 4 bases and the J gene lost 3 bases, with 7 bases spanning the gap. The CDR3 sequence is CASSSGVYNEQFF. The CDR3 DNA sequence: TGTGCCAGCAGTTCCGGGGTCTACAATGAGCAGTTCTTC.

V and J are TRBV7-6 and TRBJ1-3; D gene unclear. Germline lookup yields CDR1 SGHVS and CDR2 FNYEAQ. The germline V and J ends were trimmed by 0 bases and 3 bases, with 3 bases remaining between them. CDR3 size: 13 residues. The CDR3 DNA reads TGTGCCAGCAGCTTAGCATATGGAAACACCATATATTTT. Amino acids: CASSLAYGNTIYF.

The chain couples TRBV25-1 to TRBJ2-5; 8 nucleotides align to TRBD2. Germline V gives CDR1 MGHDK, CDR2 SYGVNS. V lost 2 bases, J lost 10 bases, and 9 bases stayed unmatched. The CDR3 is made up of 14 amino acids. Here the CDR3 DNA reads TGTGCCAGCAGTGAAAGGAGGGGACTAGACGACCAGTACTTC. Its translation: CASSERRGLDDQYF.

The V and J genes are TRBV20-1 and TRBJ2-7; 7 nucleotides agree with TRBD1. V was pared by 6 bases and J by 1 base, with 9 bases of the junction left unmatched. Germline-derived CDR1 and CDR2 are DFQATT and SNEGSKA (reference sequence). The CDR3 covers 14 residues. The CDR3 bases are TGCAGTGCCACCGACAGGGAAAGGTCCTACGAGCAGTACTTC. Amino acid sequence: CSATDRERSYEQYF.

This clonotype was seen only once. The J gene is TRBJ1-2, the V gene TRBV12-3 or TRBV12-4, with D perhaps matching TRBD1 (6 bases). This CDR3 comprises 16 residues. V gave up 0 bases and J gave up 2 bases, with 13 bases separating them. For the CDR3, the DNA is TGTGCCAGCAGTTTAGCCCTCACAGGGACCAACTATGGCTACACCTTC. Its translation is CASSLALTGTNYGYTF.

The chain has TRBV20-1 and TRBJ2-1; 10 nucleotides align to TRBD2. The CDR3 consists of 18 residues. Trimming took 0 bases from V and 2 from J; bases not matched to a gene: 10. Germline V CDR1 and CDR2: DFQATT, SNEGSKA (reference sequence). CDR3 protein: CSARDRLAGVPPYNEQFF. The CDR3 DNA reads as TGCAGTGCTAGAGATAGGCTAGCGGGGGTGCCCCCCTACAATGAGCAGTTCTTC.

The chain is built from TRBV20-1 and TRBJ1-5; D is possibly TRBD1 (5 bases). Trimming removed 0 bases from V and 5 bases from J, with 26 bases in between. This CDR3 contains 19 residues. Per germline, CDR1 DFQATT and CDR2 SNEGSKA (reference sequence). DNA of the CDR3: TGCAGTGCTAGAGATCGGGGCGGTCCACCTTCATCGGACTATCAGCCCCAGCATTTT. Its protein product is CSARDRGGPPSSDYQPQHF.

CDR3 nucleotide sequence: TGTGCCAGCAGGCCACCGGACAGGAGAGCTAGCGATGAGCAGTTCTTC. Protein sequence: CASRPPDRRASDEQFF. This chain uses TRBV7-2 with TRBJ2-1; D perhaps matches TRBD1 (7 bases). The CDR3 has 16 amino acids. CDR1 and CDR2 from the germline V gene are SGHTA and FQGNSA. V lost 6 bases to trimming and J lost 8 bases, with 23 bases between them.

The V call is TRBV27, the J call TRBJ2-6; D unresolved. Trimming shortened V by 2 bases and J by 1 base, and 12 bases separated the two germline ends. This CDR3 comprises 17 residues. Germline CDR1 MNHEY, CDR2 SMNVEV (reference sequence). This chain's CDR3 is CASSLDLTASGANVLTF. CDR3 DNA: TGTGCCAGCAGTTTAGATTTGACGGCTTCTGGGGCCAACGTCCTGACTTTC.

The chain combines TRBV14 with TRBJ1-2, with D possibly TRBD1 on 5 matching bases. Trimming cost V 0 bases and J 3 bases, with 14 bases left between them. Germline loops: CDR1 SGHDN, CDR2 FVKESK. This CDR3 comprises 16 residues. CDR3 nucleotide sequence: TGTGCCAGCAGCCAAGAAGGACACCCAGGGCACTATGGCTACACCTTC. Protein: CASSQEGHPGHYGYTF.

The chain links TRBV29-1 to TRBJ2-7; TRBD1 agrees at 7 bases. The CDR3 sequence is 13 residues long. Germline values: CDR1 SQVTM, CDR2 ANQGSEA. V shed 1 base and J 7 bases; nucleotides not matched to a gene: 7. The CDR3 region is CSVEGDRAGEQYF. CDR3 in DNA: TGCAGCGTTGAAGGTGACAGGGCTGGTGAGCAGTACTTC.

The rearrangement links TRBV9 to TRBJ2-2, with 7 bases matching TRBD2. The germline CDR1 and CDR2 sequences are SGDLS and YYNGEE. The trim removed 2 bases at V and 2 bases at J, leaving 3 bases unmatched. This CDR3 is built from 15 residues. The CDR3 DNA follows: TGTGCCAGCAGCGTCGGGACTACTAACACCGGGGAGCTGTTTTTT. Protein product: CASSVGTTNTGELFF.

The chain uses TRBV19 and TRBJ1-1; 7 bases are a match to TRBD1. The CDR3 is 13 residues long. V was clipped by 5 bases and J by 7 bases; unmatched bases: 7. CDR1 and CDR2 (germline): LNHDA, SQIVND (reference sequence). The CDR3 sequence is CASSPGGVYEAFF. The CDR3 DNA sequence: TGTGCCAGTAGTCCAGGGGGAGTTTATGAAGCTTTCTTT. Using reference TRBV19 and TRBJ1-1 for the parts outside the CDR3, the full variable domain is DGGITQSPKYLFRKEGQNVTLSCEQNLNHDAMYWYRQDPGQGLRLIYYSQIVNDFQKGDIAEGYSVSREKKESFPLTVTSAQKNPTAFYLCASSPGGVYEAFFGQGTRLTVV.

This clonotype was observed a single time. This sequence joins TRBV4-3 and TRBJ1-1, with a weak D call TRBD1 (6 bases). V shed 0 bases and J shed 8 bases, with 25 bases lying between them. Germline V gene data show CDR1 as LGHNA and CDR2 as YSLEER. This CDR3 has 18 amino acids. In nucleotides, the CDR3 is TGCGCCAGCAGCCAAGATCTTGGAGGGAGAACTGGGGGGCCCGAAGCTTTCTTT. Encoded protein: CASSQDLGGRTGGPEAFF.

The sample holds a few counts of this clonotype. The chain couples TRBV10-2 to TRBJ2-3; 9 positions match TRBD2. The germline gives CDR1 WSHSY, CDR2 SAAADI. V gave up 4 bases and J gave up 2 bases; unmatched junction bases: 4. CDR3 length equals 15 residues. For the CDR3, the DNA is TGCGCCAGCAGTGGTCCTAGCGGGGTCACAGATACGCAGTATTTT. It codes for CASSGPSGVTDTQYF.

Remarks on this clonotype: The CDR3 end shows no conserved phenylalanine or tryptophan, and so a read error is likely. This chain uses TRBV20-1 with TRBJ1-1; a possible D gene is TRBD1 (6 bases). This CDR3 has 14 amino acids. The germline CDR1 and CDR2 sequences are DFQATT and SNEGSKA (reference sequence). V lost 5 bases and J 2 bases, leaving 15 bases between the germline ends. Written as DNA, the CDR3 is TGCAGTGCTGTAACACAGGGAATTAACACTGAAGCTTTCCTT. Translated, it gives CSAVTQGINTEAFL.

This clonotype was detected a few times. The chain uses TRBV7-9 and TRBJ2-7; D might be TRBD2 (7 bases). Germline V gives CDR1 SEHNR, CDR2 FQNEAQ (reference sequence). The germline V and J ends were trimmed by 1 base and 1 base, with 14 bases remaining between them. The CDR3 covers 16 residues. The CDR3 sequence: CASSLVSGGLSYEQYF. DNA for the CDR3: TGTGCCAGCAGCTTAGTCTCGGGGGGCTTATCCTACGAGCAGTACTTC.

The chain is built from TRBV7-9 and TRBJ1-5; D remains unclear. Per germline, CDR1 SEHNR and CDR2 FQNEAQ (reference sequence). This CDR3 comprises 15 residues. V dropped 5 bases and J dropped 1 base, with 12 bases sitting between them. CDR3 DNA sequence: TGTGCCAGCAGCCCATTGGCCGGGAGCAATCAGCCCCAGCATTTT. This codes for CASSPLAGSNQPQHF.

The chain is built from TRBV27 and TRBJ2-7, with D possibly being TRBD2 (6 bases). CDR1 and CDR2 (germline): MNHEY, SMNVEV (reference sequence). The V and J ends lost 5 bases and 3 bases respectively, with 17 bases between them. CDR3 size: 15 residues. This CDR3 is CASSSNGTLNYEQYF. The CDR3 coding sequence is TGTGCCAGCAGTAGCAATGGGACTTTAAACTACGAGCAGTACTTC.

This clonotype was counted a few times. The chain employs TRBV20-1 and TRBJ2-7, with D possibly called TRBD1 or TRBD2 (5 bases each). The CDR3 extends over 17 amino acids. Trimming shortened V by 0 bases and J by 2 bases, and 20 bases separated the two germline ends. Germline V gene lookup returns CDR1 DFQATT and CDR2 SNEGSKA (reference sequence). The CDR3 reads CSARDLDSGWDPYEQYF. The DNA of the CDR3 is TGCAGTGCTAGAGATCTTGACAGCGGCTGGGATCCCTACGAGCAGTACTTC.

V usage is TRBV7-6 and J usage is TRBJ2-2, with D perhaps being TRBD1 or TRBD2 (5 bases each). CDR1 is SGHVS and CDR2 is FNYEAQ in the germline V gene. V shed 2 bases and J shed 4 bases, with 14 bases lying between them. The CDR3 length is 16 residues. CDR3 sequence: CASSLNRNGGTGELFF. CDR3 nucleotides: TGTGCCAGCAGCTTAAACCGTAATGGGGGCACCGGGGAGCTGTTTTTT.

The chain couples TRBV28 to TRBJ2-2, with D hard to call. The length of the CDR3 is 15 residues. Germline lookup yields CDR1 MDHEN and CDR2 SYDVKM. V was pared by 0 bases and J by 4 bases, with 9 bases between. The CDR3 sequence: CASSLWLPGTGELFF. The CDR3 bases are TGTGCCAGCAGTTTATGGCTGCCGGGCACCGGGGAGCTGTTTTTT.

This chain links TRBV28 with TRBJ1-5, with D unclear. Germline assignment: CDR1 MDHEN and CDR2 SYDVKM. The CDR3 runs 13 residues. Trimming cost V 0 bases and J 9 bases, with 9 bases left between them. CDR3 sequence (DNA): TGTGCCAGCAGTTTATGGATCCCAGGGCCCCAGCATTTT. It specifies CASSLWIPGPQHF.

The table lists this clonotype with a few counts. The rearrangement uses TRBV7-3 and TRBJ2-5; D gene ambiguous. The V end lost 9 bases, the J end lost 1 base, and 18 bases lay between the germline ends. This CDR3 is 15 amino acids long. Germline V gene lookup returns CDR1 SGHTA and CDR2 FQGTGA. CDR3 in amino acids: CASSLAGGTQETQYF. The CDR3 DNA reads TGTGCCAGTTCGTTGGCCGGTGGTACCCAAGAGACCCAGTACTTC.

This clonotype has just a few counts. The chain is built from TRBV6-1 and TRBJ2-7, with a weak D call TRBD1 (7 bases). The germline V gene has CDR1 MNHNS and CDR2 SASEGT. The germline V and J ends were trimmed by 5 bases and 3 bases, with 17 bases remaining between them. CDR3 length: 15 residues. CDR3: CASSPRPGGIYEQYF. DNA of the CDR3: TGTGCCAGCAGTCCGCGGCCAGGGGGGATCTACGAGCAGTACTTC.

V is TRBV28 and J is TRBJ2-5; 13 positions match TRBD2. With V trimmed by 4 bases and J by 7 bases, 15 bases remained unmatched. Germline V gene lookup returns CDR1 MDHEN and CDR2 SYDVKM. The CDR3 has 18 amino acids. CDR3 coding DNA: TGTGCCAGCAGTTCCCCTAATCCGGGACTAGCGGGAAGAGGGACCCAGTACTTC. Amino acid sequence: CASSSPNPGLAGRGTQYF.

The genes are TRBV7-9 and TRBJ1-1; no clear D gene. Germline-derived CDR1 and CDR2 are SEHNR and FQNEAQ (reference sequence). This CDR3 spans 12 amino acids. The V end lost 1 base, the J end lost 7 bases, and 7 bases lay between the germline ends. The CDR3 DNA reads as TGTGCCAGCAGCTTAGTACCGGGTGAAGCTTTCTTT. Translating gives CASSLVPGEAFF.